These T cell receptor beta chains were read from a single sample in a study of blood T cell repertoires in COVID-19. Generated by immunoSEQ multiplex PCR, the TCRdb table keeps only in-frame clones and is missing some. The table includes roughly 150,000 clones, more than 75% detected once. Sequences were obtained from peripheral blood. The receptors come from a man between 45 and 60 years old who had recovered from COVID-19. The CDR3 runs from the conserved cysteine through the conserved F or W. D genes are given only for firm matches.

J,V,D,length,CDR3
TRBJ1-2,TRBV19,-,15,CASSKDSGLSYGYTF
TRBJ1-4,TRBV5-4,TRBD1,16,CASSSGQATTNEKLFF
TRBJ2-5,TRBV10-2,-,13,CASSVPSAETQYF
TRBJ2-7,TRBV29-1,TRBD2,15,CSVEDWREGSYEQYF
TRBJ1-1,TRBV6-5,TRBD1,13,CASTLTGGTEAFF
TRBJ2-3,TRBV4-2,TRBD2,18,CASSQDSGLAGTLDTQYF
TRBJ1-3,TRBV19,-,15,CASSTGTQTGNTIYF
TRBJ2-5,TRBV19,-,14,CASSISSLPETQYF
TRBJ2-2,TRBV6-2/TRBV6-3,TRBD1,19,CASSLSETDRGRNTGELFF
TRBJ1-4,TRBV5-4,TRBD1,16,CASSLAATGGGEKLFF
TRBJ2-7,TRBV5-1,-,13,CASSFAGTYEQYF
TRBJ2-5,TRBV5-4,TRBD1,13,CASSLDREETQYF
TRBJ2-1,TRBV7-3,TRBD2,13,CASSLSGGGEQFF